A single sample is the source of the 26 T cell receptor beta chains below, sequenced in a study of T cell clonality in common variable immunodeficiency. Data came from immunoSEQ multiplex PCR; TCRdb stores just in-frame clones and leaves some out. This sample has 40,000 to 55,000 clones, each found more than once. Specimen: peripheral blood mononuclear cells. The source of these receptors is a person aged 18-70 years in good health.

This clone has a count of ten or more. The read gets to within 3 residues of the CDR3 end, and the germline J gene fills in the rest. This chain links TRBV6-1 with TRBJ2-5, with D perhaps matching TRBD1 (6 bases). The CDR3 totals 14 residues. Deletions cut 4 bases from V and 3 bases from J, with 12 bases between. Germline assignment: CDR1 MNHNS and CDR2 SASEGT. CDR3 DNA, as far as it was read: TGTGCCAGCAGTGCCGGACAGCCTAAAGAGACC. Encoded protein: CASSAGQPKET. The complete CDR3 sequence is CASSAGQPKETQYF.

This clone came up many times. The DNA ends 3 residues before the CDR3 does, and the rest of the CDR3 is filled in from the germline J gene. The chain joins TRBV19 to TRBJ2-1; 8 bases line up with TRBD2. From germline, CDR1 is LNHDA and CDR2 SQIVND (reference sequence). The trim removed 4 bases at V and 3 bases at J, leaving 2 bases unmatched. CDR3 length equals 14 residues. The CDR3 DNA, read in part, is TGTGCCAGTAGTAAGCGGGGGAACTACAATGAG. It translates to CASSKRGNYNE. The whole CDR3 region reads CASSKRGNYNEQFF.

This clone was observed many times. The read ends 3 residues early relative to the CDR3; the germline J gene fills the gap. The chain joins TRBV30 to TRBJ2-5, with 11 bases aligning to TRBD2. This CDR3 spans 17 amino acids. Per germline, CDR1 GTSNPN and CDR2 SVGIG (reference sequence). V was clipped by 0 bases and J by 2 bases; unmatched bases: 8. CDR3 DNA (partial): TGTGCCTGGAGTGTTGTTCGGACTAGCGGGCGGCAAGAGACC. Translation: CAWSVVRTSGRQET. In full, the CDR3 reads CAWSVVRTSGRQETQYF.

This clone was counted many times. The read ends 3 residues shy of where the CDR3 ends; the end is completed using the germline J gene. V usage is TRBV30 and J usage is TRBJ2-2; weak D call: TRBD2 (5 bases). Germline CDR1 GTSNPN, CDR2 SVGIG (reference sequence). The CDR3 is 12 residues long. Trimming removed 0 bases from V and 6 bases from J, with 5 bases in between. Incomplete CDR3 DNA: TGTGCCTGGAGTGTCGGGGCCGGGGAG. This encodes CAWSVGAGE. The CDR3 reads in full as CAWSVGAGELFF.

This clone was seen repeatedly, ten times or more. The read falls 3 residues short of the CDR3 end, and the missing part is taken from the germline J gene. The chain combines TRBV30 with TRBJ2-1; tentatively, D is TRBD1 (5 bases). CDR1 is GTSNPN and CDR2 is SVGIG in the germline V gene (reference sequence). This CDR3 region has 14 residues. Trimming took 5 bases from V and 6 from J, leaving 17 bases between them. The CDR3 loop reads CAWGIRVMGNEQFF. The covered CDR3 bases are TGTGCCTGGGGCATCAGGGTTATGGGCAATGAG.

Only a few counts were recorded for this clone. The read gets to within 3 residues of the CDR3 end, and the germline J gene fills in the rest. The chain joins TRBV7-8 to TRBJ1-1; D perhaps matches TRBD1 (5 bases). This CDR3 is built from 14 residues. V was pared by 3 bases and J by 7 bases, with 15 bases between. Per germline, CDR1 SGHVS and CDR2 FQNEAQ. The DNA read from the CDR3 is TGTGCCAGCAGCTTGGTGGGGCAGCGCCATGAA. It encodes CASSLVGQRHE. The full CDR3 reads CASSLVGQRHEAFF. Filled out from reference TRBV7-8 and TRBJ1-1, the complete variable domain reads GAGVSQSPRYKVAKRGQDVALRCDPISGHVSLFWYQQALGQGPEFLTYFQNEAQLDKSGLPSDRFFAERPEGSVSTLKIQRTQQEDSAVYLCASSLVGQRHEAFFGQGTRLTVV.

In this sample, this clone turned up many times. The read terminates 3 residues before the CDR3 end, so the remaining end is supplied by the germline J gene. The V and J genes are TRBV20-1 and TRBJ2-3; D call uncertain. Germline loops: CDR1 DFQATT, CDR2 SNEGSKA (reference sequence). V was cut by 0 bases and J by 0 bases, with 10 bases left in between. The CDR3 has 15 amino acids. The sequenced part of the CDR3 DNA is TGCAGTGCTAGAGAGACAAGGCCTAGCACAGATACG. Translating gives CSARETRPSTDT. The full CDR3 is CSARETRPSTDTQYF.

This clone was counted at least ten times. The read stops 3 residues short of the end of the CDR3; the missing end is completed from the germline J gene. This chain connects TRBV6-1 to TRBJ1-2; 12 positions agree with TRBD1. Germline V gives CDR1 MNHNS, CDR2 SASEGT. The CDR3 extends over 18 amino acids. Trimming took 1 base from V and 4 from J; bases not matched to a gene: 10. CDR3 DNA, as far as it was read: TGTGCCAGCAGTGAAGGGGTCGGGGGACAGGGGGCCGTCTATGGC. Amino acid sequence: CASSEGVGGQGAVYG. In full, the CDR3 is CASSEGVGGQGAVYGYTF.

This clone was recorded many times. The CDR3 end is not reached by the read, which stops 3 residues before it; the germline J gene fills it in. This chain links TRBV15 with TRBJ2-5; 9 nucleotides match TRBD2. Germline values: CDR1 LNHNV, CDR2 YYDKDF (reference sequence). V lost 1 base to trimming and J lost 3 bases; unmatched junction nucleotides: 6. This CDR3 contains 16 residues. The covered CDR3 bases are TGTGCCACCAGCAGAGGTATTAGCGGGGGTAAAGAGACC. Protein sequence: CATSRGISGGKET. The full CDR3 protein is CATSRGISGGKETQYF.

This clone was picked up many times. Different DNA sequences within this sample yield the same CDR3. The CDR3 spells CAWSVLRGRASSGNTIYF. CDR3 DNA (partial): TGTGCCTGGAGTGTACTCCGCGGGAGGGCTTCCTCTGGAAACACC. The chain combines TRBV30 with TRBJ1-3, with D unclear. The read ends 3 residues before the CDR3 terminus; that terminus is restored from the germline J gene. CDR1 and CDR2 from the germline V gene are GTSNPN and SVGIG (reference sequence). The germline V and J ends were trimmed by 0 bases and 0 bases, with 18 bases remaining between them. This CDR3 contains 18 residues.

The sample holds many counts of this clone. With the read ending 3 residues before the CDR3 end, the germline J gene is used to fill in that end. V and J are TRBV11-2 and TRBJ2-3, with D unclear. The germline V and J ends were trimmed by 2 bases and 6 bases, with 12 bases remaining between them. CDR1 and CDR2 (germline): SGHAT, FQNNGV. The CDR3 spans 14 residues. CDR3 bases read: TGTGCCAGCAGCTTAACTACCCTCGGGGATACG. As protein: CASSLTTLGDT. The whole CDR3 protein is CASSLTTLGDTQYF.

This clone was seen at least ten times. The read ends 3 residues before the CDR3 terminus; that terminus is restored from the germline J gene. The V gene is TRBV4-2, the J gene TRBJ2-7; D gene unclear. Trimming took off 1 base at V and 2 bases at J, with 12 bases between the two ends. CDR3 length: 15 residues. CDR1 is LGHNA, CDR2 YNFKEQ, per germline. CDR3 residues: CASSQGSSKAYEQYF. CDR3 DNA (partial): TGTGCCAGCAGCCAAGGGTCCAGTAAGGCCTACGAG.

This clone has at least ten counts. The read finishes 3 residues shy of the CDR3 end, and the germline J gene is used to complete it. The chain combines TRBV11-2 with TRBJ2-7; 8 bases agree with TRBD2. CDR1 SGHAT and CDR2 FQNNGV come from the germline V gene. With V trimmed by 6 bases and J by 0 bases, 7 bases remained unmatched. The CDR3 runs 15 residues. CDR3 bases read: TGTGCCAGCAGGCCTGCGGGGGGCCGCTCCTACGAG. It specifies CASRPAGGRSYE. The whole CDR3 is CASRPAGGRSYEQYF.

This clone was counted at least ten times. The CDR3 end is not reached by the read, which stops 3 residues before it; the germline J gene fills it in. The chain uses TRBV9 and TRBJ2-6; TRBD1 might be the D (5 bases). V was clipped by 6 bases and J by 0 bases, with 10 bases between them. The CDR3 sequence is 15 residues long. CDR1 SGDLS and CDR2 YYNGEE come from the germline V gene. The covered CDR3 bases are TGTGCCAGCACCAGGGATCCCTCTGGGGCCAACGTC. Translating it yields CASTRDPSGANV. The whole CDR3 protein reads CASTRDPSGANVLTF.

This clone was seen repeatedly, ten times or more. The read ends 3 residues before the CDR3 terminus; that terminus is restored from the germline J gene. The chain carries TRBV5-1 and TRBJ2-3; TRBD2 agrees at 10 bases. Germline trimming cut 9 bases from V and 8 bases from J; bases unmatched to any gene: 12. The V gene's germline CDR1 is SGHRS and CDR2 YFSETQ. CDR3 length equals 14 residues. Partial CDR3 DNA: TGCGCCACCCGACTGAGCGGGGGGGAAGGTACG. It translates to CATRLSGGEGT. The full CDR3 reads CATRLSGGEGTQYF.

This clone was observed many times. The read is 3 residues too short to cover the CDR3 end, so that end is filled in from the germline J gene. The chain couples TRBV20-1 to TRBJ2-3, with 8 positions matching TRBD1. The germline V gene encodes CDR1 DFQATT and CDR2 SNEGSKA (reference sequence). This CDR3 region has 14 residues. CDR3 residues: CSAWGQALRETQYF. The sequenced CDR3 bases are TGCAGTGCCTGGGGACAGGCCTTAAGGGAGACG.

This clone was found a few times. The CDR3 end falls 3 residues outside the read, so it is completed with the germline J gene. The genes are TRBV5-4 and TRBJ2-7; D may be TRBD1 (5 bases). Germline lookup yields CDR1 SGHNT and CDR2 YYREEE (reference sequence). Trimming cost V 4 bases and J 6 bases, with 14 bases left between them. The CDR3 is 13 residues long. CDR3 bases read: TGTGCCAGCAGCCCCCGACAGCTCTCCGAG. This encodes CASSPRQLSE. The CDR3, in full, reads CASSPRQLSEQYF.

This clone was recorded at least ten times. The read is 3 residues too short to cover the CDR3 end, so that end is filled in from the germline J gene. The genes are TRBV5-4 and TRBJ1-2; D gene unclear. The V gene's germline CDR1 is SGHNT and CDR2 YYREEE (reference sequence). The CDR3 sequence is 16 residues long. The CDR3 spells CASSLGRAGIQETYTF. CDR3 bases read: TGTGCCAGCAGCTTAGGTCGAGCGGGGATACAAGAGACC.

This clone turned up a few times. This CDR3 reads CASSLVAGADTQYF. The CDR3 bases that were read are TGCGCCAGCAGCTTGGTGGCGGGGGCAGATACG. The chain combines TRBV5-1 with TRBJ2-3; 7 bases are shared with TRBD2. The CDR3 is cut off 3 residues early in the read; its end comes from the germline J gene. Germline loops: CDR1 SGHRS, CDR2 YFSETQ. The length of the CDR3 is 14 residues. J was trimmed by 4 bases and V by 0 bases; bases with no gene match: 2.

CDR3 DNA, as far as it was read: TGTGCCAGCAGTGAAGCTTCGGGACAGTATGGAGATACG. Residues: CASSEASGQYGDT. The CDR3, in full, reads CASSEASGQYGDTQYF. The rearrangement joins TRBV2 to TRBJ2-3; 7 positions agree with TRBD1. From the germline J gene comes the end of the CDR3, since the read stops 3 residues before it. Unmatched junction bases numbered 8, after V lost 0 bases and J lost 5 bases. The V gene's germline CDR1 is SNHLY and CDR2 FYNNEI. CDR3 length equals 16 residues. The full variable domain, with the rest looked up from reference TRBV2 and TRBJ2-3, is EPEVTQTPSHQVTQMGQEVILRCVPISNHLYFYWYRQILGQKVEFLVSFYNNEISEKSEIFDDQFSVERPDGSNFTLKIRSTKLEDSAMYFCASSEASGQYGDTQYFGPGTRLTVL.

This clone was seen many times. The read gets to within 3 residues of the CDR3 end, and the germline J gene fills in the rest. This sequence joins TRBV24-1 and TRBJ1-2, with D possibly being TRBD1 (5 bases). Trimming stripped 4 bases from V and 7 bases from J, with 9 bases between. This CDR3 spans 12 amino acids. The V gene's germline CDR1 is KGHDR and CDR2 SFDVKD. CDR3 bases read: TGTGCCACCAGTGACCCGGGGGGTGGC. Protein sequence: CATSDPGGG. The full-length CDR3 reads as CATSDPGGGYTF.

This clone was detected ten times or more. The read is 3 residues too short to cover the CDR3 end, so that end is filled in from the germline J gene. The V gene is TRBV20-1, the J gene TRBJ2-7; 9 bases are shared with TRBD2. Germline values: CDR1 DFQATT, CDR2 SNEGSKA (reference sequence). The CDR3 length is 16 residues. Trimming took 0 bases from V and 3 from J; bases not matched to a gene: 9. The CDR3 spells CSARDTLAGFRYEQYF. Partial CDR3 DNA: TGCAGTGCTAGAGATACGCTAGCGGGGTTCCGCTACGAG.

Ten or more counts support this clone. The CDR3 extends 3 residues past the end of the read, so its final part is completed from the germline J gene. The chain links TRBV30 to TRBJ2-7; 7 nucleotides match TRBD2. V was pared by 5 bases and J by 0 bases, with 7 bases of the junction left unmatched. Per the germline V gene, CDR1 is GTSNPN and CDR2 is SVGIG (reference sequence). CDR3 size: 14 residues. The CDR3 region is CAWDLGGSSYEQYF. Incomplete CDR3 DNA: TGTGCCTGGGACCTCGGGGGGTCCTCCTACGAG.

This clone was seen at least ten times. The read gets to within 3 residues of the CDR3 end, and the germline J gene fills in the rest. This chain connects TRBV9 to TRBJ2-7; TRBD1 aligns across 7 bases. This CDR3 spans 14 amino acids. Germline CDR1 SGDLS, CDR2 YYNGEE. Germline trimming cut 0 bases from V and 2 bases from J; bases unmatched to any gene: 2. The part of the CDR3 DNA that was read is TGTGCCAGCAGCGTAGGGCAGGGGGCCTACGAG. Translated, it gives CASSVGQGAYE. The full-length CDR3 reads as CASSVGQGAYEQYF.

The table lists this clone with many counts. The CDR3 extends 3 residues past the end of the read, so its final part is completed from the germline J gene. The chain is built from TRBV19 and TRBJ1-2; 8 bases line up with TRBD1. The CDR3 is made up of 15 amino acids. Losses at the gene ends were 5 bases for V and 5 bases for J; bases not matched to a gene: 10. The germline V gene encodes CDR1 LNHDA and CDR2 SQIVND (reference sequence). The chain's CDR3 is CASSPYVRTGYGYTF. CDR3 DNA, as far as it was read: TGTGCCAGTAGTCCCTATGTTAGGACAGGGTATGGC.

This clone was seen ten or more times. The read terminates 3 residues before the CDR3 end, so the remaining end is supplied by the germline J gene. This rearrangement joins TRBV23-1 to TRBJ2-5, with TRBD1 matching 7 bases. TRBV23-1 has ORF status, its function being uncertain. The V and J ends lost 0 bases and 5 bases, in that order; junction bases with no gene match: 6. The CDR3 has 15 amino acids. The CDR3 loop is CASSQSRDRGETQYF. CDR3 DNA, as far as it was read: TGCGCCAGCAGTCAATCCAGGGACAGAGGGGAGACC.